This T cell receptor (beta chain) was documented in a study of shared clonotypes between healthy human individuals. About the study: A couple of women and a few men aged 18 to 49 made up the donors.

This clone was detected once. Its antigen is not known. Profiled with immunoSEQ multiplex PCR; TCRdb holds only in-frame clones, not every one. The table has about 1 million clones, roughly 80% seen once; the top ten hold approximately 1.3%. Only Caucasian adults living in Nashville, Tennessee made up the donor group. Study-level results: Depth was large, yet rarefaction showed that sorted-subset sequencing was incomplete.

The CDR3 contains 15 residues. CDR1 is LGHNT and CDR2 is FRNRAP in the germline V gene. V was shortened by 3 bases and J by 3 bases, with 15 bases between the two germline ends. Sequenced sample: memory CD4+ T cells sorted from blood. Subset in this sample: CD45RA-negative fraction. This chain links TRBV12-5 with TRBJ2-7; D might be TRBD1 (6 bases). This sequence was found in a man between 18 and 29 years old in good health. CDR3 region: CASGFAGVLNYEQYF. CDR3 DNA: TGTGCTAGTGGTTTTGCAGGGGTCTTGAACTACGAGCAGTACTTC.